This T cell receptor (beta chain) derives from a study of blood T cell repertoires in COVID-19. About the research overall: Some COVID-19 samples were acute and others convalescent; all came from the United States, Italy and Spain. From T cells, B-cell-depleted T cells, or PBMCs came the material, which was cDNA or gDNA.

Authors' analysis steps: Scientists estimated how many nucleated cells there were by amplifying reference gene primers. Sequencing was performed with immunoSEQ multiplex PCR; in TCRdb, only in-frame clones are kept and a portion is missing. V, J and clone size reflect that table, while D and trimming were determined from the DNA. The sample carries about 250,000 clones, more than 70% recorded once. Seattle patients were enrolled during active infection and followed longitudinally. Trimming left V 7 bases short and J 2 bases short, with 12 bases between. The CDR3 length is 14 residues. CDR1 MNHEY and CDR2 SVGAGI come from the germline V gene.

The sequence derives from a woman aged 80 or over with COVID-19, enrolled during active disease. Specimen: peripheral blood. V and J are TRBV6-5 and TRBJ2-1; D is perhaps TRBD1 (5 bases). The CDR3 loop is CASMGIQAYNEQFF. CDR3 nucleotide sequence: TGTGCCAGCATGGGTATACAGGCCTACAATGAGCAGTTCTTC.